This TCR beta chain emerged from a study of identical twins. Each CDR3 protein is one row after TCRdb ran MiXCR on the 5' RACE reads. The sample records hundreds of thousands of distinct CDR3 sequences, over 5% being singletons. Germline assignment: CDR1 SQVTM and CDR2 ANQGSEA. V was shortened by 4 bases and J by 1 base, with 8 bases between the two germline ends. The CDR3 totals 13 residues. This clonotype was seen ten or more times. The sequence came from a young man in good health. V is TRBV29-1 and J is TRBJ1-3; D is unresolved. Sequenced: naive T cells sorted from blood. CDR3 nucleotides: TGCAGCGTTGGGCAGGCGTCTGGAAACACCATATATTTT. As protein: CSVGQASGNTIYF.